This T cell receptor (beta chain) was sequenced for a study of T cells in localized non-small cell lung cancer. Findings of the study overall: Uninvolved adjacent lung had more T cell clonality than any other tissue, topping tumor.

CDR1 is SGHAT and CDR2 is FQDESV in the germline V gene (reference sequence). CDR3 size: 14 residues. The junction had 3 bases not matched to a gene; V was cut back by 5 bases and J by 3 bases. TCRdb's table, derived via immunoSEQ multiplex PCR, lists solely in-frame clones and lacks some. The sample includes some 130,000 clones, more than 70% of them seen just once. In the case of this clone: Its antigen is not known.

The clonotype was recovered from a female donor older than 55 with stage I lung adenocarcinoma. Sequenced material: peripheral blood, taken before any cancer treatment. V is TRBV11-1 and J is TRBJ2-1; 8 positions match TRBD2. The CDR3 reads CASSISGVYNEQFF. The CDR3 DNA reads TGTGCCAGCAGCATTAGCGGGGTCTACAATGAGCAGTTCTTC.